This entry is about one T cell receptor (beta chain). Its antigen is unknown. From its re-call of the 5' RACE reads, TCRdb lists each CDR3 protein once, without DNA. The sample's table shows some 150,000 distinct CDR3 sequences. This record belongs to a study of monozygotic twins with inflammatory bowel disease. The CDR3 covers 12 residues. Germline-derived CDR1 and CDR2 are SGHTA and FQGNSA. Whole-study results and caveats: Distinct T cell subtypes could not be told apart.

Sequenced input: blood. The TCR was taken from a human donor with ulcerative colitis or Crohn's disease, or a healthy co-twin of an affected twin (not recorded which). The gene calls are TRBV7-2 and TRBJ1-1; TCRdb indicates TRBD1, and absent DNA this call remains unverified. CDR3 sequence: CASSLAVRGAFF.